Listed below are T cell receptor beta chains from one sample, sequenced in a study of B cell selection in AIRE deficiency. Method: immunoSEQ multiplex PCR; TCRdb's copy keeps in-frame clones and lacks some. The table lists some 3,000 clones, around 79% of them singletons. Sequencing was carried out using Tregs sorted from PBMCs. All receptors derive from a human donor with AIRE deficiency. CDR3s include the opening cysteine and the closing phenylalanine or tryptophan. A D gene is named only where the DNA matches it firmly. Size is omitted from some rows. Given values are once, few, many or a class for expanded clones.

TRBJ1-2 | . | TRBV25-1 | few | CASSEDGQTGYGYTF | TGTGCCAGCAGTGAAGACGGACAGACAGGCTATGGCTACACCTTC
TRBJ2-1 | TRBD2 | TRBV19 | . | CASRGGTSGRYYNEQFF | TGTGCCAGTAGAGGGGGGACTAGCGGGAGGTATTACAATGAGCAGTTCTTC
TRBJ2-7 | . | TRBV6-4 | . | CASSDPGPSSYEQYF | TGTGCCAGCAGTGACCCCGGGCCCTCAAGCTACGAGCAGTACTTC
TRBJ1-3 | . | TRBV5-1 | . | CASSTPEGSGNTIYF | TGCGCCAGCAGCACGCCCGAAGGGTCTGGAAACACCATATATTTT
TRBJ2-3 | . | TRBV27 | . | CASSFGLAADTQYF | TGTGCCAGCAGTTTTGGCCTTGCGGCAGATACGCAGTATTTT
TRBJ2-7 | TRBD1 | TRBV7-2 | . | CASSVQGIHEQYF | TGTGCCAGCAGCGTACAGGGGATCCACGAGCAGTACTTC
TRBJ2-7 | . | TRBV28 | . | CASSPGGYYEQYF | TGTGCCAGCAGCCCCGGGGGCTACTACGAGCAGTACTTC
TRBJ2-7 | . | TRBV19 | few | CASSINVRQGLSYEQYF | TGTGCCAGTAGTATCAATGTCCGCCAGGGATTATCCTACGAGCAGTACTTC
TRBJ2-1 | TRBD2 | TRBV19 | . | CASSILAGGSYNEQFF | TGTGCCAGTAGTATACTAGCGGGAGGCTCCTACAATGAGCAGTTCTTC
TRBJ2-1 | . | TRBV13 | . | CASSRDRYNEQFF | TGTGCCAGCAGCCGTGACAGGTACAATGAGCAGTTCTTC
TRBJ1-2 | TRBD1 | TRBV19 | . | CASSIQGAIGGYTF | TGTGCCAGTAGTATCCAGGGGGCAATAGGTGGCTACACCTTC
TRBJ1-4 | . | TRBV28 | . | CASSLIGINEKLFF | TGTGCCAGCAGTTTGATCGGGATTAATGAAAAACTGTTTTTT
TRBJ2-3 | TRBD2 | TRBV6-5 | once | CASRGGRGTDTQYF | TGTGCCAGCAGGGGTGGGAGGGGCACAGATACGCAGTATTTT
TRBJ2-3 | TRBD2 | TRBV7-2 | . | CASSLVGREGSDTQYF | TGTGCCAGCAGCTTAGTTGGTAGGGAGGGGTCAGATACGCAGTATTTT
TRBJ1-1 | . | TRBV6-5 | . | CASSRGTEAFF | TGTGCCAGCAGCCGCGGGACGGAAGCTTTCTTT
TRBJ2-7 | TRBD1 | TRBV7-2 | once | CASSPDRGYEQYF | TGTGCCAGCAGCCCGGACAGGGGCTACGAGCAGTACTTC
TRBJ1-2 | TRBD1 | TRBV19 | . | CASSMGRGFYGYTF | TGTGCCAGTAGTATGGGCAGGGGGTTCTATGGCTACACCTTC
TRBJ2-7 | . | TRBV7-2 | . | CASSLAGINEQYF | TGTGCCAGCAGCTTAGCGGGTATCAATGAGCAGTACTTC
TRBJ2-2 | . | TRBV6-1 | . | CAGRPGLSTGELFF | TGTGCCGGACGACCGGGACTTTCGACCGGGGAGCTGTTTTTT
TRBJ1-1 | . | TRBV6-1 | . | CASSEATEAFF | TGTGCCAGCAGTGAAGCCACTGAAGCTTTCTTT
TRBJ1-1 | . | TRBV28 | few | CASNTNGGSTEAFF | TGTGCCAGCAACACCAACGGGGGAAGCACTGAAGCTTTCTTT
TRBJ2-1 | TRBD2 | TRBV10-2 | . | CASRESGGAGLEQFF | TGCGCCAGCAGAGAAAGCGGGGGGGCCGGGTTGGAGCAGTTCTTC
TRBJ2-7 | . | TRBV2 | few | CASNRELRYEQYF | TGTGCCAGCAATCGGGAATTACGCTACGAGCAGTACTTC
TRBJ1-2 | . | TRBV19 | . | CASSIVGWSYGYTF | TGTGCCAGTAGTATCGTGGGGTGGAGCTATGGCTACACCTTC
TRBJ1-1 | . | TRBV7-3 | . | CASSPPGSTEAFF | TGTGCCAGCAGTCCCCCGGGGTCCACTGAAGCTTTCTTT
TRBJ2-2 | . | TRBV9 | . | CASSVNSGSKAGELFF | TGTGCCAGCAGCGTAAACTCCGGGAGTAAGGCCGGGGAGCTGTTTTTT
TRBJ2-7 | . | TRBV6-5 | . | CASGAPASYEQYF | TGTGCCTCCGGGGCGCCAGCATCCTACGAGCAGTACTTC
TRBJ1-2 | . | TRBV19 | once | CASSLTGPSYGYTF | TGTGCCAGTAGTTTAACAGGGCCAAGCTATGGCTACACCTTC
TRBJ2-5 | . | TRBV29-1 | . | CSVQIRGETQYF | TGCAGCGTTCAAATCAGGGGCGAGACCCAGTACTTC